One and the same sample provided the 32 T cell receptor beta chains below, sequenced in a study of blood T cell repertoires in COVID-19. Data came from immunoSEQ multiplex PCR; TCRdb stores just in-frame clones and leaves some out. Among about 220,000 clones listed, approximately 90% were seen once. Input material: PBMCs or T cells enriched from blood (not recorded which). These receptors all stem from a woman under 40 who had recovered from COVID-19.

By sample share, this clone is medium-sized. The J gene is TRBJ1-5, the V gene TRBV5-4; the D gene is possibly TRBD1 (6 bases). V lost 4 bases and J 5 bases, leaving 19 bases between the germline ends. Per germline, CDR1 SGHNT and CDR2 YYREEE (reference sequence). This CDR3 is 16 amino acids long. The CDR3 sequence: CASSLGIQGLDQPQHF. The CDR3 nucleotides read TGTGCCAGCAGCCTGGGGATACAGGGATTAGATCAGCCCCAGCATTTT.

This chain links TRBV15 with TRBJ2-7, with TRBD1 identical over 9 bases. V lost 1 base, J lost 6 bases, and 7 bases stayed unmatched. This CDR3 spans 15 amino acids. Germline CDR1 LNHNV, CDR2 YYDKDF (reference sequence). The CDR3 loop reads CATSRGGTGRLEQYF. The CDR3 DNA reads as TGTGCCACCAGCAGAGGGGGGACAGGGCGGCTCGAGCAGTACTTC.

The V gene is TRBV6-5, the J gene TRBJ1-1, with a weak D call TRBD1 (6 bases). This CDR3 contains 13 residues. Germline CDR1 and CDR2: MNHEY and SVGAGI. Trimming removed 5 bases at V and 7 bases at J, with 14 bases between. The CDR3 region is CASSPIRGGEAFF. CDR3 nucleotides: TGTGCCAGCAGTCCCATCCGAGGGGGTGAAGCTTTCTTT.

The V and J genes are TRBV5-1 and TRBJ1-5; no firm D call. CDR3 length: 15 residues. Trimming cost V 3 bases and J 0 bases, with 10 bases left between them. In germline, CDR1 is SGHRS, CDR2 YFSETQ. CDR3 residues: CASSWTGISNQPQHF. For the CDR3, the DNA is TGCGCCAGCAGCTGGACTGGGATTAGCAATCAGCCCCAGCATTTT. Filled out from reference TRBV5-1 and TRBJ1-5, the complete variable domain reads KAGVTQTPRYLIKTRGQQVTLSCSPISGHRSVSWYQQTPGQGLQFLFEYFSETQRNKGNFPGRFSGRQFSNSRSEMNVSTLELGDSALYLCASSWTGISNQPQHFGDGTRLSIL.

The V call is TRBV13, the J call TRBJ1-1; TRBD1 matches at 10 bases. With 5 bases clipped from V and 3 bases from J, the junction kept 3 bases outside the gene matches. The germline gives CDR1 PRHDT, CDR2 FYEKMQ (reference sequence). The CDR3 spans 14 residues. The CDR3 sequence is CASSPDRGYTEAFF. The CDR3, as DNA: TGTGCCAGCAGCCCGGACAGGGGGTACACTGAAGCTTTCTTT. Full variable domain (rest looked up from reference TRBV13 and TRBJ1-1): AAGVIQSPRHLIKEKRETATLKCYPIPRHDTVYWYQQGPGQDPQFLISFYEKMQSDKGSIPDRFSAQQFSDYHSELNMSSLELGDSALYFCASSPDRGYTEAFFGQGTRLTVV.

This chain links TRBV27 with TRBJ2-3; tentative D call: TRBD1 (7 bases). The CDR3 sequence is 15 residues long. CDR1 and CDR2 from the germline V gene are MNHEY and SMNVEV (reference sequence). V dropped 3 bases and J dropped 1 base, with 11 bases sitting between them. CDR3: CASSLEGAGTDTQYF. In DNA form, the CDR3 reads TGTGCCAGCAGTTTGGAGGGGGCCGGCACAGATACGCAGTATTTT.

The rearrangement joins TRBV7-6 to TRBJ1-1; D not certain. The germline V gene has CDR1 SGHVS and CDR2 FNYEAQ. This CDR3 contains 14 residues. V gave up 1 base and J gave up 1 base, with 7 bases separating them. Here the CDR3 DNA reads TGTGCCAGCAGCTTAGGGCGGGGGAACACTGAAGCTTTCTTT. Protein sequence: CASSLGRGNTEAFF.

The gene calls are TRBV9 and TRBJ2-3; 7 bases are shared with TRBD2. The germline gives CDR1 SGDLS, CDR2 YYNGEE. The V segment lost 3 bases and the J segment 2 bases; nucleotides outside the gene matches: 6. The length of the CDR3 is 15 residues. CDR3 DNA sequence: TGTGCCAGCAGCGCACTAGCGCTAGCCACAGATACGCAGTATTTT. Its protein product is CASSALALATDTQYF.

The J gene is TRBJ1-2, the V gene TRBV15; 7 nucleotides align to TRBD1. V was clipped by 0 bases and J by 4 bases; unmatched bases: 5. CDR3 size: 15 residues. From germline, CDR1 is LNHNV and CDR2 YYDKDF (reference sequence). This chain's CDR3 is CATSRDDREIYGYTF. For the CDR3, the DNA is TGTGCCACCAGCAGAGATGACAGGGAGATCTATGGCTACACCTTC.

This chain uses TRBV7-6 with TRBJ1-3; D ambiguous. Per the germline V gene, CDR1 is SGHVS and CDR2 is FNYEAQ. This CDR3 spans 17 amino acids. V lost 0 bases and J 0 bases, leaving 12 bases between the germline ends. The CDR3 coding sequence is TGTGCCAGCAGCTTAGCGTCCCCAAGGAGCTCTGGAAACACCATATATTTT. As protein: CASSLASPRSSGNTIYF.

The chain joins TRBV5-4 to TRBJ2-7; the match to TRBD2 covers 16 bases. Losses at the gene ends were 4 bases for V and 6 bases for J; bases not matched to a gene: 7. Per the germline V gene, CDR1 is SGHNT and CDR2 is YYREEE (reference sequence). This CDR3 spans 16 amino acids. CDR3 region: CASSPTGLAGGPEQYF. The CDR3 nucleotides are TGTGCCAGCAGCCCCACGGGACTAGCGGGGGGGCCCGAGCAGTACTTC.

This clone came up once. The sample has other DNA sequences that encode this CDR3 too. The chain couples TRBV5-1 to TRBJ2-1; perhaps TRBD1 as D (6 bases). CDR3 length equals 15 residues. The V and J ends lost 0 bases and 0 bases respectively, with 7 bases between them. Per germline, CDR1 SGHRS and CDR2 YFSETQ. In nucleotides, the CDR3 is TGCGCCAGCAGCTTGGGACAGGTCTCCTACAATGAGCAGTTCTTC. It encodes CASSLGQVSYNEQFF.

This chain joins TRBV4-2 and TRBJ2-7, with D perhaps TRBD2 (6 bases). Deletions cut 6 bases from V and 2 bases from J, with 14 bases between. Per germline, CDR1 LGHNA and CDR2 YNFKEQ. CDR3 length equals 14 residues. DNA for the CDR3: TGTGCCAGCAGACCTGATGGCGGGACCTACGAGCAGTACTTC. Amino acids: CASRPDGGTYEQYF.

Notes on this clone: In the same sample, other DNA sequences code for this CDR3. The chain joins TRBV5-1 to TRBJ2-7; 7 positions match TRBD1. The length of the CDR3 is 14 residues. Germline V lookup: CDR1 SGHRS, CDR2 YFSETQ. The trim removed 4 bases at V and 0 bases at J, leaving 4 bases unmatched. In nucleotides, the CDR3 is TGCGCCAGCAGCCAAACAGGGGCCTCCTACGAGCAGTACTTC. Translation: CASSQTGASYEQYF.

The rearrangement uses TRBV3-1 (or the pseudogene TRBV3-2) and TRBJ2-1, with a weak D call TRBD2 (6 bases). The germline V and J ends were trimmed by 4 bases and 12 bases, with 13 bases remaining between them. The V gene's germline CDR1 is LGHDT and CDR2 YNNKEL (reference sequence). This CDR3 comprises 12 residues. The CDR3 loop is CASSPGGVSQFF. DNA of the CDR3: TGTGCCAGCAGCCCCGGAGGGGTGTCGCAGTTCTTC.

The chain uses TRBV3-1 (or the pseudogene TRBV3-2) and TRBJ2-7, with TRBD1 matching 8 bases. Unmatched junction bases numbered 5, after V lost 0 bases and J lost 4 bases. Per germline, CDR1 LGHDT and CDR2 YNNKEL (reference sequence). The CDR3 loop spans 15 amino acids. CDR3 amino acids: CASSQEGTGLYEQYF. CDR3 bases: TGTGCCAGCAGCCAAGAGGGGACAGGACTTTACGAGCAGTACTTC.

The chain employs TRBV6-2 or TRBV6-3 and TRBJ2-3, with D possibly being TRBD2 (6 bases). CDR1 is MNHEY, CDR2 SVGEGT, per germline. The CDR3 sequence is 16 residues long. Trimming took 5 bases from V and 4 from J, leaving 19 bases between them. CDR3 coding DNA: TGTGCCAGCAGTACCCCGTTGGAGGGTGAGGCAGATACGCAGTATTTT. It codes for CASSTPLEGEADTQYF.

The genes are TRBV4-3 and TRBJ2-1; 8 positions match TRBD2. V lost 1 base to trimming and J lost 3 bases; unmatched junction nucleotides: 2. There are 15 residues in the CDR3. The V gene's germline CDR1 is LGHNA and CDR2 YSLEER. Here the CDR3 DNA reads TGCGCCAGCAGCCAAGTCGGGGGGGGCTACAATGAGCAGTTCTTC. Residues: CASSQVGGGYNEQFF.

The gene calls are TRBV5-5 and TRBJ2-1, with 7 bases matching TRBD1. Trimming at V came to 2 bases and at J to 7 bases, leaving 6 bases not matched to a gene. The germline V gene encodes CDR1 SGHKS and CDR2 YYEKEE (reference sequence). This CDR3 comprises 14 residues. CDR3 coding DNA: TGTGCCAGCAGCTTACAGGGGTCAGGTAATGAGCAGTTCTTC. This gives the protein CASSLQGSGNEQFF.

V is TRBV27 and J is TRBJ2-5; 8 nucleotides agree with TRBD2. The CDR3 is 15 amino acids. Trimming at V came to 2 bases and at J to 7 bases, leaving 9 bases not matched to a gene. The germline V gene encodes CDR1 MNHEY and CDR2 SMNVEV (reference sequence). This chain's CDR3 is CASSLSGGPRGTQYF. The CDR3 DNA reads TGTGCCAGCAGTTTAAGCGGGGGCCCTCGGGGGACCCAGTACTTC.

The genes are TRBV19 and TRBJ2-7; 7 bases match TRBD1. Trimming took 4 bases from V and 7 from J; bases not matched to a gene: 13. Germline V gives CDR1 LNHDA, CDR2 SQIVND (reference sequence). This CDR3 has 15 amino acids. The CDR3 here is CASSKQGQTQVEQYF. The CDR3 DNA reads TGTGCCAGTAGTAAACAGGGACAGACACAGGTGGAGCAGTACTTC.

This chain connects TRBV29-1 to TRBJ2-7, with a weak D call TRBD2 (6 bases). The CDR3 has 13 amino acids. Trimming left V 6 bases short and J 3 bases short, with 15 bases between. Germline CDR1 reads SQVTM; CDR2 reads ANQGSEA. CDR3 region: CSVRDSSGYEQYF. DNA of the CDR3: TGCAGCGTGCGGGACTCATCAGGCTACGAGCAGTACTTC.

This clone was seen only once. The V call is TRBV6-5, the J call TRBJ2-7; 8 nucleotides align to TRBD1. The V segment lost 0 bases and the J segment 2 bases; nucleotides outside the gene matches: 3. The CDR3 extends over 15 amino acids. Germline V gene data show CDR1 as MNHEY and CDR2 as SVGAGI. CDR3 in DNA: TGTGCCAGCAGTTACTCGACAGGGGCAACCTACGAGCAGTACTTC. Its protein is CASSYSTGATYEQYF.

V and J are TRBV27 and TRBJ1-3, with 7 bases identical to TRBD1. The V gene's germline CDR1 is MNHEY and CDR2 SMNVEV (reference sequence). CDR3 size: 16 residues. After removal of 8 bases from V and 4 bases from J, the junction contained 14 bases not matched to a gene. This CDR3 reads CASVHFDREKGNTIYF. The CDR3 coding sequence is TGTGCCAGCGTTCACTTCGACAGGGAGAAAGGAAACACCATATATTTT.

The chain is built from TRBV19 and TRBJ2-2; 8 nucleotides match TRBD1. V trimming: 4 bases; J trimming: 2 bases; junction bases outside the gene matches: 6. Looked up from germline, CDR1 is LNHDA and CDR2 is SQIVND (reference sequence). The CDR3 is made up of 16 amino acids. CDR3 sequence (DNA): TGTGCCAGTAGTAGCGGGGACAGGCCCAACACCGGGGAGCTGTTTTTT. Translation: CASSSGDRPNTGELFF.

The chain combines TRBV13 with TRBJ1-3, with TRBD1 matching over 9 bases. The CDR3 is 14 amino acids. V dropped 6 bases and J dropped 4; count of bases not matched to a gene: 4. Germline CDR1 is PRHDT and CDR2 is FYEKMQ (reference sequence). The CDR3 loop reads CASRRGTGGNTIYF. CDR3 bases: TGTGCCAGCAGGCGCGGGACAGGGGGAAACACCATATATTTT.

This sequence joins TRBV27 and TRBJ1-2; 7 bases line up with TRBD1. The ends lost 6 bases at V and 2 bases at J; junction bases unmatched: 6. Germline V gives CDR1 MNHEY, CDR2 SMNVEV (reference sequence). The CDR3 consists of 14 residues. CDR3 bases: TGTGCCAGCAGCCTCACGACAGGGAACTATGGCTACACCTTC. Protein: CASSLTTGNYGYTF.

This chain uses TRBV6-5 with TRBJ1-5; unclear D gene. V was pared by 4 bases and J by 9 bases, with 13 bases between. Germline CDR1 and CDR2: MNHEY and SVGAGI. This CDR3 spans 13 amino acids. DNA for the CDR3: TGTGCCAGCAGTTTAACACCGGCGGGGCCCCAGCATTTT. This sequence encodes CASSLTPAGPQHF.

The genes are TRBV7-2 and TRBJ2-1, with 10 positions matching TRBD1. This CDR3 contains 15 residues. V was clipped by 3 bases and J by 5 bases; unmatched bases: 4. CDR1 and CDR2 (germline): SGHTA, FQGNSA. In DNA, the CDR3 is TGTGCCAGCAGCTTCGACAGGGGGCTTCACAATGAGCAGTTCTTC. Amino acids: CASSFDRGLHNEQFF.

V usage is TRBV4-3 and J usage is TRBJ1-2, with TRBD1 as a possible D gene (6 bases). With 2 bases removed from V and 3 bases from J, the gap between germline ends came to 19 bases. The CDR3 consists of 17 residues. In germline, CDR1 is LGHNA, CDR2 YSLEER. CDR3 nucleotide sequence: TGCGCCAGCAGCCAATTTGGGGCGCGGGGGCGCGACTATGGCTACACCTTC. Translated: CASSQFGARGRDYGYTF.

V usage is TRBV9 and J usage is TRBJ1-1; D unresolved. There are 14 residues in the CDR3. Trimming left V 0 bases short and J 7 bases short, with 13 bases between. CDR1 is SGDLS, CDR2 YYNGEE, per germline. In DNA form, the CDR3 reads TGTGCCAGCAGCGTAGAATTCGGGGTTGGTGAAGCTTTCTTT. Protein product: CASSVEFGVGEAFF. Combining the CDR3 with reference TRBV9 and TRBJ1-1 gives the whole variable domain DSGVTQTPKHLITATGQRVTLRCSPRSGDLSVYWYQQSLDQGLQFLIQYYNGEERAKGNILERFSAQQFPDLHSELNLSSLELGDSALYFCASSVEFGVGEAFFGQGTRLTVV.

The genes are TRBV25-1 and TRBJ2-1; TRBD2 aligns across 12 bases. The CDR3 totals 17 residues. The V segment lost 5 bases and the J segment 2 bases; nucleotides outside the gene matches: 7. From germline, CDR1 is MGHDK and CDR2 SYGVNS. CDR3 region: CASSSSGGGPPYNEQFF. The CDR3 DNA sequence: TGTGCCAGCAGTTCTAGCGGGGGGGGTCCACCCTACAATGAGCAGTTCTTC.